This passage covers 16 T cell receptor beta chains from one sample sequenced in a study of vaccination effects on CD4 cells after COVID-19. In the ViraFEST assay, antigen-specific CD4+ clonotypes were identified by expansion after peptide-pool stimulation. At the end of 9 to 11 days of culture, CD4+ T cells were isolated. No vaccinee had earlier SARS-CoV-2 infection, and nucleocapsid antibodies were negative. No antigen is known for these receptors. TCRdb's copy holds only in-frame clones and misses some; the assay was immunoSEQ multiplex PCR. Among 70,000 or so clones listed, about 70% were seen once. The sequenced sample was CD4+ T cells from PBMCs cultured with HCoV-NL63 spike peptides, obtained before COVID-19 vaccination. These receptors originate from a human donor who received a COVID-19 vaccine.

This clone has just a few counts. The rearrangement joins TRBV2 to TRBJ2-2; TRBD2 matches at 7 bases. Losses at the gene ends were 3 bases for V and 2 bases for J; bases not matched to a gene: 9. Germline assignment: CDR1 SNHLY and CDR2 FYNNEI. CDR3 length equals 17 residues. Written as DNA, the CDR3 is TGTGCCAGCAGTGACGGACTGGGGGGGTCAAACACCGGGGAGCTGTTTTTT. This encodes CASSDGLGGSNTGELFF.

There are a few counts of this clone. This chain links TRBV7-8 with TRBJ2-7; no firm D call. Germline values: CDR1 SGHVS, CDR2 FQNEAQ. Trimming left V 5 bases short and J 0 bases short, with 20 bases between. The CDR3 is 17 residues long. In DNA form, the CDR3 reads TGTGCCAGCAGCGACCCCTCAAAATACACCAGCTCCTACGAGCAGTACGTC. Translation: CASSDPSKYTSSYEQYV.

Only one count was recorded for this clone. The J gene is TRBJ1-1, the V gene TRBV19, with TRBD1 as a possible D gene (5 bases). Germline CDR1 and CDR2: LNHDA and SQIVND (reference sequence). The CDR3 covers 16 residues. V gave up 7 bases and J gave up 4 bases, with 22 bases separating them. The CDR3 DNA is TGTGCCAGTACCCTTCAGCAGGGTAGGGTCGGCACTGAAGCTTTCTTT. Amino acid sequence: CASTLQQGRVGTEAFF.

This clone has a single count. The CDR3 nucleotides read TGTGCCAGCAGCTCCCCCGGACCTCAAGAGACCCAGTACTTC. Its translation is CASSSPGPQETQYF. This rearrangement joins TRBV9 to TRBJ2-5; D remains ambiguous. V lost 4 bases, J lost 2 bases, and 12 bases lay in between. The CDR3 spans 14 residues. Germline CDR1 reads SGDLS; CDR2 reads YYNGEE.

The rearrangement joins TRBV24-1 to TRBJ2-1, with D tentatively TRBD1 (6 bases). Germline V gene sequence: CDR1 KGHDR, CDR2 SFDVKD. Trimming removed 3 bases at V and 9 bases at J, with 11 bases between. The CDR3 sequence is 13 residues long. The CDR3 sequence: CATSDPGESEQFF. The CDR3 DNA reads TGTGCCACCAGTGATCCAGGGGAAAGTGAGCAGTTCTTC.

The V and J genes are TRBV18 and TRBJ1-3; D ambiguous. The CDR3 spans 17 residues. Germline V lookup: CDR1 KGHSH, CDR2 LQKENI. V was shortened by 0 bases and J by 2 bases, with 14 bases between the two germline ends. CDR3 in DNA: TGTGCCAGCTCACCACCGTCGTCGGGCGGACCTGGAAACACCATATATTTT. Its protein product is CASSPPSSGGPGNTIYF.

The chain employs TRBV28 and TRBJ1-1, with TRBD1 as a possible D gene (5 bases). V gave up 6 bases and J gave up 11 bases, with 22 bases separating them. Germline values: CDR1 MDHEN, CDR2 SYDVKM. The CDR3 is made up of 14 amino acids. The CDR3 region is CASRIHRDSSYAFF. The CDR3 bases are TGTGCCAGCAGAATACACCGGGACTCCAGTTACGCTTTCTTT. Drawing the rest from reference TRBV28 and TRBJ1-1, the complete variable domain is DVKVTQSSRYLVKRTGEKVFLECVQDMDHENMFWYRQDPGLGLRLIYFSYDVKMKEKGDIPEGYSVSREKKERFSLILESASTNQTSMYLCASRIHRDSSYAFFGQGTRLTVV.

This clone has more than one count but fewer than ten. The J gene is TRBJ1-1, the V gene TRBV11-3; a possible D gene is TRBD1 (5 bases). Germline-derived CDR1 and CDR2 are SGHNT and YENEEA. V was trimmed by 1 base and J by 1 base, leaving 22 bases between them. The CDR3 is made up of 19 amino acids. CDR3 DNA sequence: TGTGCCAGCAGCTTAGTCTCTCTGGGGGTCACGGAGAGGAACACTGAAGCTTTCTTT. It specifies CASSLVSLGVTERNTEAFF.

The J gene is TRBJ1-2, the V gene TRBV11-2; D unresolved. The V and J ends lost 5 bases and 0 bases respectively, with 19 bases between them. The CDR3 runs 17 residues. Germline loops: CDR1 SGHAT, CDR2 FQNNGV. The CDR3 region is CASSTNRRVTANYGYTF. The CDR3 nucleotides read TGTGCCAGCAGCACAAACCGTAGGGTGACGGCTAACTATGGCTACACCTTC.

This clone was detected once. The J gene is TRBJ2-1, the V gene TRBV20-1; 7 bases agree with TRBD2. CDR3 size: 15 residues. Germline V gives CDR1 DFQATT, CDR2 SNEGSKA (reference sequence). The ends lost 3 bases at V and 0 bases at J; junction bases unmatched: 5. For the CDR3, the DNA is TGCAGTGCTAGTCAGCGGGGAAGCTCCTACAATGAGCAGTTCTTC. Protein: CSASQRGSSYNEQFF.

This sequence joins TRBV7-2 and TRBJ1-2, with D tentatively TRBD1 (5 bases). The CDR3 totals 13 residues. V was clipped by 3 bases and J by 8 bases, with 13 bases between them. CDR1 is SGHTA, CDR2 FQGNSA, per germline. CDR3 in amino acids: CASSLTLEGGYTF. The CDR3 DNA reads as TGTGCCAGCAGCTTGACACTGGAGGGGGGCTACACCTTC. The full variable domain, in which reference TRBV7-2 and TRBJ1-2 provide the parts outside the CDR3, is GAGVSQSPSNKVTEKGKDVELRCDPISGHTALYWYRQSLGQGLEFLIYFQGNSAPDKSGLPSDRFSAERTGGSVSTLTIQRTQQEDSAVYLCASSLTLEGGYTFGSGTRLTVV.

V is TRBV4-1 and J is TRBJ2-5, with D maybe TRBD2 (7 bases). V lost 0 bases, J lost 1 base, and 15 bases lay in between. The CDR3 totals 17 residues. Germline V gene lookup returns CDR1 MGHRA and CDR2 YSYEKL. The DNA for the CDR3 is TGCGCCAGCAGCCAAGATCGTGGCGGGGGCCTCCAAGAGACCCAGTACTTC. Translation gives CASSQDRGGGLQETQYF.

This clone was counted between two and nine times. The V and J genes are TRBV6-5 and TRBJ2-7, with D possibly called TRBD1 or TRBD2 (5 bases each). The CDR3 runs 15 residues. Germline CDR1 reads MNHEY; CDR2 reads SVGAGI. V lost 0 bases, J lost 0 bases, and 9 bases lay in between. CDR3 DNA sequence: TGTGCCAGCAGTTACTCGGCAGGGAGCTCCTACGAGCAGTACGTC. Translated: CASSYSAGSSYEQYV.

The rearrangement joins TRBV6-2 or TRBV6-3 to TRBJ2-1; possibly TRBD2 for D (5 bases). The V gene lost 4 bases and the J gene lost 5 bases, with 18 bases spanning the gap. Germline loops: CDR1 MNHEY, CDR2 SVGEGT. The length of the CDR3 is 16 residues. The CDR3 DNA reads TGTGCCAGCAGTTCCCAGACGACTATCTTGAACAATGAGCAGTTCTTC. Its protein product is CASSSQTTILNNEQFF.

The genes are TRBV21-1 and TRBJ2-7; the DNA was not used to check the table's D call, TRBD1. TRBV21-1 is a documented pseudogene. The CDR3 length is 13 residues. CDR3 in DNA: TGTGCCAGCAGCACCCCCTTGGCTGGCGAGCAGTACGTC. This codes for CASSTPLAGEQYV.

The V call is TRBV21-1, the J call TRBJ2-7; the table's D call, TRBD2, has no DNA check behind it. TRBV21-1 is a documented pseudogene. The CDR3 has 16 amino acids. Written as DNA, the CDR3 is TGTGCCAGCAGCCGAAACACGGGAATTTATGGCTACGAGCAGTACGTC. It is translated as CASSRNTGIYGYEQYV.